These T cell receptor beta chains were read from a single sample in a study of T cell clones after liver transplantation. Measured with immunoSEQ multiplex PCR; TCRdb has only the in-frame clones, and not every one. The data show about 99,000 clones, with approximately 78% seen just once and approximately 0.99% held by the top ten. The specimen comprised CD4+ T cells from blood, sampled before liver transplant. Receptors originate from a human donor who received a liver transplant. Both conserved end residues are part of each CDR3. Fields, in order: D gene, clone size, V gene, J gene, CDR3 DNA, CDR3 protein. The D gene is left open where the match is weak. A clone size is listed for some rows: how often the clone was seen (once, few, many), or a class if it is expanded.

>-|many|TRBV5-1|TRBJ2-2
TGCGCCAGCAGCGATGCAATGGGCACGCTGAACACCGGGGAGCTGTTTTTT
CASSDAMGTLNTGELFF
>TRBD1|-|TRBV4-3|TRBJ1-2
TGCGCCAGCAGCCAAGTTGGCAGGGGGAACTATGGCTACACCTTC
CASSQVGRGNYGYTF
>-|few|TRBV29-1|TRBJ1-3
TGCAGCGTTTCCAATCCCTCTGGAAACACCATATATTTT
CSVSNPSGNTIYF
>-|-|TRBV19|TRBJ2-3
TGTGCCAGTAGTATAGGCCGGAGCACAGATACGCAGTATTTT
CASSIGRSTDTQYF
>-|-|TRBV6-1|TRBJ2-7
TGTGCCAGCAGTGTCGATACAGACTACTCCTACGAGCAGTACTTC
CASSVDTDYSYEQYF
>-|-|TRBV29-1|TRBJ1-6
TGCAGCGTTGCGGAGGGGCTAAGCGGTTCACCCCTCCACTTT
CSVAEGLSGSPLHF
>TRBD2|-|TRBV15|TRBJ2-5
TGTGCCCCTAGGGCCCGGACTAGCGGGCAAAATCAAGAGACCCAGTACTTC
CAPRARTSGQNQETQYF
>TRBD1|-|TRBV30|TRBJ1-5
TGTGCCTGGAGTAACAGGGGAGATCAGCCCCAGCATTTT
CAWSNRGDQPQHF
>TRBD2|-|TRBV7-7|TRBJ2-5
TGTGCCAGCAGCTTAGCGCGGAGTAGCGGGGGAGAGACCCAGTACTTC
CASSLARSSGGETQYF
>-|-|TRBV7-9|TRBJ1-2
TGTGCCAGCAGCTTAGGACGGGGGGCAAGCTATGGCTACACCTTC
CASSLGRGASYGYTF
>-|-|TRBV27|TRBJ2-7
TGTGCCAGCTGTAGATTAGCCCTCTCCTACGAGCAGTACTTC
CASCRLALSYEQYF
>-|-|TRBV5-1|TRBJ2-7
TGCGCCAGCAGCTCGGACCCTCTTCTCGGCGAGCAGTACTTC
CASSSDPLLGEQYF
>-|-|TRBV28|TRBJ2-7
TGTGCCAGCAGTCTCGGACTTACACCTGGGGAGCAGTACTTC
CASSLGLTPGEQYF
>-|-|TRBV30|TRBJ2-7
TGTGCCTGGAGTCGCGTCCCCCAGCGGGACAGGCGATGCGAGCAGTACTTC
CAWSRVPQRDRRCEQYF
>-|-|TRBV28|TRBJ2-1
TGTGCCAGCAGCGCCCCTCCCCAATACAATGAGCAGTTCTTC
CASSAPPQYNEQFF
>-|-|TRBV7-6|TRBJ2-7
TGTGCCAGCAGCTTAGGGGGCCTCTACGAGCAGTACTTC
CASSLGGLYEQYF
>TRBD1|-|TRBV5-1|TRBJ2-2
TGCGCCAGCAGCTTGGCCGGGACAGGGGCCACCGGGGAGCTGTTTTTT
CASSLAGTGATGELFF